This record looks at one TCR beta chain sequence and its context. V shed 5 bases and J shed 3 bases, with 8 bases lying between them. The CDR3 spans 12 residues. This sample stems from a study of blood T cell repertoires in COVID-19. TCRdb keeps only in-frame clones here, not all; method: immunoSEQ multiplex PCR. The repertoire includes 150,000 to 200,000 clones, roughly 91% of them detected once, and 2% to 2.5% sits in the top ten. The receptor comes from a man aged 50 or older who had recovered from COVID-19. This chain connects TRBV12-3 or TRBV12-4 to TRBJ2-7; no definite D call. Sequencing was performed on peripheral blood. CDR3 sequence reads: CASSSVSYEQYF. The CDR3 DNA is TGTGCCAGCAGTAGCGTAAGCTACGAGCAGTACTTC.